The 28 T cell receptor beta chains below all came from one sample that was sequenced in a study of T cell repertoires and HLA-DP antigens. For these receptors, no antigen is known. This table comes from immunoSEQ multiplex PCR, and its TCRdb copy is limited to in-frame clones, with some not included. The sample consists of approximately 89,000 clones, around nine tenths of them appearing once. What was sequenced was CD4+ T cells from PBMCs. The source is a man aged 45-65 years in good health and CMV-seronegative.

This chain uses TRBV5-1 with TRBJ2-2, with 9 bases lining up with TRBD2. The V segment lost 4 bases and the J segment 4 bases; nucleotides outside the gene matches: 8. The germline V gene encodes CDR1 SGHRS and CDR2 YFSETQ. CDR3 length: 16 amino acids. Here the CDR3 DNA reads TGCGCCAGCAGCGCGAGGGAAGCGGGGGGCACCGGGGAGCTGTTTTTT. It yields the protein CASSAREAGGTGELFF.

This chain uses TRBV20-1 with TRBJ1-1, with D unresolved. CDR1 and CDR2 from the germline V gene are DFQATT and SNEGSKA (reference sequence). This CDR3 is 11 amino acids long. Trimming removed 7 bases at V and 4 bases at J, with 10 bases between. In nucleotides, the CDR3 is TGCAGTGTGGTACTGCGCACTGAAGCTTTCTTT. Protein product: CSVVLRTEAFF.

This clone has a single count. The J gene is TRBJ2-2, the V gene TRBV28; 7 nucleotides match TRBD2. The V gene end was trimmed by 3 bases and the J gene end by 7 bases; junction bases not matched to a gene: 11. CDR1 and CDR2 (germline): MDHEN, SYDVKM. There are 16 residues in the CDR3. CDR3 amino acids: CASSFSGGFGYGELFF. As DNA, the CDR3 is TGTGCCAGCAGTTTTTCGGGGGGATTTGGGTACGGGGAGCTGTTTTTT.

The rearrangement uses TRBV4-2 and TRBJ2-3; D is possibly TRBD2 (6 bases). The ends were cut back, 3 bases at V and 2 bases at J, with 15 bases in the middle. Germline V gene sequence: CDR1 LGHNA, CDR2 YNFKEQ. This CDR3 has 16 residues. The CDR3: CASSQTNRGSTDTQYF. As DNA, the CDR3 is TGTGCCAGCAGCCAGACAAATCGGGGGTCCACAGATACGCAGTATTTT.

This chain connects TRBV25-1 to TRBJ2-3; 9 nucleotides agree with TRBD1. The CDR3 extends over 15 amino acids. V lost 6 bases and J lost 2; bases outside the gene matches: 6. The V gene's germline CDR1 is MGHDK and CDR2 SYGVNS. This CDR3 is CASRVRTGVTDTQYF. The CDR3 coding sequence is TGTGCCAGCAGGGTACGGACAGGGGTCACAGATACGCAGTATTTT.

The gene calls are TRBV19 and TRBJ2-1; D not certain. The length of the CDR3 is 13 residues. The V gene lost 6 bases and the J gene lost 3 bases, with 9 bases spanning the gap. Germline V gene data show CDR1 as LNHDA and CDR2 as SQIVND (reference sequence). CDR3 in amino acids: CASRGWDYNEQFF. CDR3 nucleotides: TGTGCCAGTAGGGGGTGGGACTACAATGAGCAGTTCTTC.

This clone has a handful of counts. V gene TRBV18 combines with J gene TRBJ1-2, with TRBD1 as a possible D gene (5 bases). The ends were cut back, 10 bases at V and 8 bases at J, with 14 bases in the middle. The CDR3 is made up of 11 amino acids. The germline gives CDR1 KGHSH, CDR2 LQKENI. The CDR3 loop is CAIPDNYGYTF. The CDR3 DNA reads TGTGCCATTCCGGACAATTACGGCTACACCTTC.

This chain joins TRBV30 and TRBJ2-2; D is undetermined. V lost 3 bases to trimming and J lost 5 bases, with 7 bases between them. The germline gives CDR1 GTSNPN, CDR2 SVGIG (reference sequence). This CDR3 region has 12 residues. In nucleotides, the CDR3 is TGTGCCTGGAGAGTGGTAACCGGGGAGCTGTTTTTT. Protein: CAWRVVTGELFF.

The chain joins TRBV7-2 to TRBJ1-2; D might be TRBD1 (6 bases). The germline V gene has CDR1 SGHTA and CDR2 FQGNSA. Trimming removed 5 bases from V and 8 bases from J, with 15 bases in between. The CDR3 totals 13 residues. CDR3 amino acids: CASSPQGREGYTF. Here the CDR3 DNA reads TGTGCCAGCAGCCCCCAGGGGCGGGAGGGCTACACCTTC.

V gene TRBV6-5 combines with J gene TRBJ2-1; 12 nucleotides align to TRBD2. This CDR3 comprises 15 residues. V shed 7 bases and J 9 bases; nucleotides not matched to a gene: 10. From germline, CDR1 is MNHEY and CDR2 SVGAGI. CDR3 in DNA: TGTGCCAGCACCCGAGGCACTAGCGGGAGGTTTGAGCAGTTCTTC. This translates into CASTRGTSGRFEQFF.

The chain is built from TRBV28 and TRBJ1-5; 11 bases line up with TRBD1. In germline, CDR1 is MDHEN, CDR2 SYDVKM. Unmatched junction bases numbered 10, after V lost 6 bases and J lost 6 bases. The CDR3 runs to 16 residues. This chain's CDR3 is CASRLGTGGYLQPQHF. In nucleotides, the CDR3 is TGTGCCAGCAGGCTAGGGACAGGGGGTTACCTTCAGCCCCAGCATTTT.

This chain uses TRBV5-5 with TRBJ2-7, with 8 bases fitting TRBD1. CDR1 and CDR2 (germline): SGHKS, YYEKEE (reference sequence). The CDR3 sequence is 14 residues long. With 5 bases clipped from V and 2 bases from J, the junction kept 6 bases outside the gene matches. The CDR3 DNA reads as TGTGCCAGCAGGGGGCGGGACAGGACCTACGAGCAGTACTTC. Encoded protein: CASRGRDRTYEQYF.

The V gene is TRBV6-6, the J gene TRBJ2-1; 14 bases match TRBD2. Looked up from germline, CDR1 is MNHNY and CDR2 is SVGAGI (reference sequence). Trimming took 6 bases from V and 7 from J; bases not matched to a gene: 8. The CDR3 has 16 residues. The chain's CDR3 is CASRTPRTSGGNEQFF. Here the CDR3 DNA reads TGTGCCAGCAGAACCCCCCGGACTAGCGGGGGGAATGAGCAGTTCTTC.

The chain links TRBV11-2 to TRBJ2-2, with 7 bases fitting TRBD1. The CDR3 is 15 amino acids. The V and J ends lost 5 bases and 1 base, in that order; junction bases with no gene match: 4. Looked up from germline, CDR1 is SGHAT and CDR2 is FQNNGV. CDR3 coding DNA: TGTGCCAGCAGCCGGGACAGTATGAACACCGGGGAGCTGTTTTTT. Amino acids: CASSRDSMNTGELFF.

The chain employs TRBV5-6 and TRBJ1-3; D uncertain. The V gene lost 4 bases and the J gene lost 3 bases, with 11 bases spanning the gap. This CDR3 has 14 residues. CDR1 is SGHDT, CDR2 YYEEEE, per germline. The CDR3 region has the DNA TGTGCCAGCAGCCGACCGGGTCGTGGAAACACCATATATTTT. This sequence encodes CASSRPGRGNTIYF.

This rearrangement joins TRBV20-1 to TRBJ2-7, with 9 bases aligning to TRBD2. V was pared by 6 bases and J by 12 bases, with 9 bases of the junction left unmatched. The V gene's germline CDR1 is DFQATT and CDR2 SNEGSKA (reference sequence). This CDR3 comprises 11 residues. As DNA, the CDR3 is TGCAGTGCGAGGGGGCTAGCGGGGCGGTACTTC. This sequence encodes CSARGLAGRYF.

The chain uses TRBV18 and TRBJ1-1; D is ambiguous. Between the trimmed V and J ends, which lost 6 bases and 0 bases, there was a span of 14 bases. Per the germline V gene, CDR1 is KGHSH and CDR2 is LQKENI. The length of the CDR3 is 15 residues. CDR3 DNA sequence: TGTGCCAGCTCGCCCATTGAGCGGATGAACACTGAAGCTTTCTTT. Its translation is CASSPIERMNTEAFF.

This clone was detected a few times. The DNA for the CDR3 is TGTGCCAGCTCAGCTCTGACTAGCTCCTACAATGAGCAGTTCTTC. It specifies CASSALTSSYNEQFF. The gene calls are TRBV18 and TRBJ2-1; TRBD2 is a possible D gene (6 bases). V was cut by 5 bases and J by 0 bases, with 11 bases left in between. Germline V gene sequence: CDR1 KGHSH, CDR2 LQKENI. The CDR3 is 15 amino acids.

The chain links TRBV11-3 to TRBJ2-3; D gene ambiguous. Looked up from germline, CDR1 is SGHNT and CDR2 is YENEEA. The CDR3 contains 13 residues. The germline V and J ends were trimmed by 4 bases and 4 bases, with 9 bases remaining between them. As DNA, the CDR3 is TGTGCCAGCAGCTCGCCTTGGGCAGATACGCAGTATTTT. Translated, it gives CASSSPWADTQYF.

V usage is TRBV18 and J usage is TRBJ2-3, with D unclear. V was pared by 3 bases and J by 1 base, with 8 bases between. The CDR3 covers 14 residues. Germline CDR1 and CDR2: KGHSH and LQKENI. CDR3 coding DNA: TGTGCCAGCTCACCGACTTGGGGCACAGATACGCAGTATTTT. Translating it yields CASSPTWGTDTQYF.

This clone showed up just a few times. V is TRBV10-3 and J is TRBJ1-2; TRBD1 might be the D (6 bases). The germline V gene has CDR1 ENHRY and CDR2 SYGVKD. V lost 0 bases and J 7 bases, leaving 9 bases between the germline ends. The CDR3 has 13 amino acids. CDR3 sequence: CAISESPGAGYTF. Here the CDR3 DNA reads TGTGCCATCAGTGAGTCTCCAGGGGCTGGCTACACCTTC.

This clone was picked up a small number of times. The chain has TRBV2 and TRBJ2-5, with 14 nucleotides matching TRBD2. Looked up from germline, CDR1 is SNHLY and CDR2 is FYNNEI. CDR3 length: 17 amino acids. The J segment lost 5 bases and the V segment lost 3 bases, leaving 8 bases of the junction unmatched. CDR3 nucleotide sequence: TGTGCCAGCAGTGACCAGACTAGCGGGGGGGCCTGGGAGACCCAGTACTTC. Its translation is CASSDQTSGGAWETQYF.

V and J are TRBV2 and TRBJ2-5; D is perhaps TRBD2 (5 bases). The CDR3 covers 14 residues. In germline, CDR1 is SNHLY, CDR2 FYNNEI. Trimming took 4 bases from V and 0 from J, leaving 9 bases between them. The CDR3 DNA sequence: TGTGCCAGCAGTGGGTCTAGCTACCAAGAGACCCAGTACTTC. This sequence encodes CASSGSSYQETQYF.

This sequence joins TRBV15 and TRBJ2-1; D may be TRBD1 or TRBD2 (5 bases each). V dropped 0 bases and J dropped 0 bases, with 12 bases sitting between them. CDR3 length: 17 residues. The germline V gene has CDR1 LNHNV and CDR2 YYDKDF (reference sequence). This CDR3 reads CATSRDRGFNSYNEQFF. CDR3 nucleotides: TGTGCCACCAGCAGAGATCGGGGCTTCAACTCCTACAATGAGCAGTTCTTC. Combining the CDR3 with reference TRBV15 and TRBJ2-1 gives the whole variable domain DAMVIQNPRYQVTQFGKPVTLSCSQTLNHNVMYWYQQKSSQAPKLLFHYYDKDFNNEADTPDNFQSRRPNTSFCFLDIRSPGLGDTAMYLCATSRDRGFNSYNEQFFGPGTRLTVL.

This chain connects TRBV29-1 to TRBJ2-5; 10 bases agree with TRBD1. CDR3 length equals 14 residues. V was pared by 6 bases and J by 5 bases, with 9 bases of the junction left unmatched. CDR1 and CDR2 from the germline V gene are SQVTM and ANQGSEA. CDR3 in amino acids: CSVGDRGGVETQYF. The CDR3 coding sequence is TGCAGCGTCGGGGACAGGGGCGGCGTGGAGACCCAGTACTTC.

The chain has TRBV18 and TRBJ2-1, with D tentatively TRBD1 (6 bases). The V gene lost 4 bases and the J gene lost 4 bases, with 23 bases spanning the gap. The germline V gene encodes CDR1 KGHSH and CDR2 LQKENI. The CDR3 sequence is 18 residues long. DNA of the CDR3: TGTGCCAGCTCACTGGGCCTGTCTTGGACAGACCCGTACAATGAGCAGTTCTTC. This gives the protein CASSLGLSWTDPYNEQFF.

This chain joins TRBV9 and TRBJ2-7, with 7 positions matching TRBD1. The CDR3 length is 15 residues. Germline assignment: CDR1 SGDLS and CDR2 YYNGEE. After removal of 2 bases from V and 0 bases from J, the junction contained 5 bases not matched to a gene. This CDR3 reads CASSVGTASSYEQYF. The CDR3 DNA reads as TGTGCCAGCAGCGTCGGGACAGCCTCCTCCTACGAGCAGTACTTC.

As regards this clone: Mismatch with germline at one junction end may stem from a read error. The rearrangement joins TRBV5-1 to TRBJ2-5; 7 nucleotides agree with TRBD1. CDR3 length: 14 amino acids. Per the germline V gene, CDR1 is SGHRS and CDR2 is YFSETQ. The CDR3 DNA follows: TGCGCCAGCAGCCAGACAGGGCCCCAAGAGGCCCAGTACTTC. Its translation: CASSQTGPQEAQYF.